The source of this T cell receptor (beta chain) is a study of radiation and T cells in renal cell carcinoma. Regarding this clone: Antigen specificity is unknown.

The junction had 6 bases not matched to a gene; V was cut back by 1 base and J by 4 bases. This CDR3 spans 16 amino acids. CDR1 MGHRA and CDR2 YSYEKL come from the germline V gene. Study-wide results and caveats: From baseline, blood top tumor clonotypes peaked at 2 weeks post-radiation.

The table came from immunoSEQ multiplex PCR; TCRdb's copy has only in-frame clones and leaves some out. The data contain around 94,000 clones, 75% to 90% of them seen just once; the ten biggest clones take up 7% to 9%. Time point here: baseline pretreatment blood. Specified treatment: 15 Gy SBRT to primary tumor, nephrectomy 4 weeks later. This TCR was recovered from a man aged 50 or older with renal cell carcinoma. This chain connects TRBV4-1 to TRBJ2-5; 10 nucleotides match TRBD2. Sample: blood, taken from a patient whose treatment included radiotherapy and nephrectomy. The CDR3 DNA is TGCGCCAGCAGCCAAGGGACAGCGGGGGGGCGAGAGACCCAGTACTTC. Its protein is CASSQGTAGGRETQYF.